The present entry profiles one T cell receptor (beta chain) with its context. Its target is not known. From germline, CDR1 is ENHRY and CDR2 SYGVKD. Deletions cut 6 bases from V and 1 base from J, with 9 bases between. This CDR3 has 13 amino acids. The data stem from a study of shared clonotypes between healthy human individuals. The study's findings and limits: The sole specimen, blood, was sampled, and tissue repertoires likely differ. In general, naive subsets displayed greater estimated richness than memory subsets did.

Deep-level running was used for the assay. Under the authors' procedure: Filtering differed since immunoSEQ provided only junctions, with no quality scores. Method: immunoSEQ multiplex PCR; TCRdb's copy keeps in-frame clones and lacks some. V, J and clone size were drawn from that table, and D and trimming were deduced from the DNA. The sample records some 980,000 clones, 76% being singletons. The chain employs TRBV10-3 and TRBJ1-1, with D unclear. The TCR sequence derives from a man aged 18-30 years in good health. Sequenced sample: memory CD4+ T cells sorted from blood. As for subset: CD45RA-negative fraction. This chain's CDR3 is CAIRDMPNTEAFF. The CDR3 nucleotides are TGTGCCATCAGGGATATGCCGAACACTGAAGCTTTCTTT.